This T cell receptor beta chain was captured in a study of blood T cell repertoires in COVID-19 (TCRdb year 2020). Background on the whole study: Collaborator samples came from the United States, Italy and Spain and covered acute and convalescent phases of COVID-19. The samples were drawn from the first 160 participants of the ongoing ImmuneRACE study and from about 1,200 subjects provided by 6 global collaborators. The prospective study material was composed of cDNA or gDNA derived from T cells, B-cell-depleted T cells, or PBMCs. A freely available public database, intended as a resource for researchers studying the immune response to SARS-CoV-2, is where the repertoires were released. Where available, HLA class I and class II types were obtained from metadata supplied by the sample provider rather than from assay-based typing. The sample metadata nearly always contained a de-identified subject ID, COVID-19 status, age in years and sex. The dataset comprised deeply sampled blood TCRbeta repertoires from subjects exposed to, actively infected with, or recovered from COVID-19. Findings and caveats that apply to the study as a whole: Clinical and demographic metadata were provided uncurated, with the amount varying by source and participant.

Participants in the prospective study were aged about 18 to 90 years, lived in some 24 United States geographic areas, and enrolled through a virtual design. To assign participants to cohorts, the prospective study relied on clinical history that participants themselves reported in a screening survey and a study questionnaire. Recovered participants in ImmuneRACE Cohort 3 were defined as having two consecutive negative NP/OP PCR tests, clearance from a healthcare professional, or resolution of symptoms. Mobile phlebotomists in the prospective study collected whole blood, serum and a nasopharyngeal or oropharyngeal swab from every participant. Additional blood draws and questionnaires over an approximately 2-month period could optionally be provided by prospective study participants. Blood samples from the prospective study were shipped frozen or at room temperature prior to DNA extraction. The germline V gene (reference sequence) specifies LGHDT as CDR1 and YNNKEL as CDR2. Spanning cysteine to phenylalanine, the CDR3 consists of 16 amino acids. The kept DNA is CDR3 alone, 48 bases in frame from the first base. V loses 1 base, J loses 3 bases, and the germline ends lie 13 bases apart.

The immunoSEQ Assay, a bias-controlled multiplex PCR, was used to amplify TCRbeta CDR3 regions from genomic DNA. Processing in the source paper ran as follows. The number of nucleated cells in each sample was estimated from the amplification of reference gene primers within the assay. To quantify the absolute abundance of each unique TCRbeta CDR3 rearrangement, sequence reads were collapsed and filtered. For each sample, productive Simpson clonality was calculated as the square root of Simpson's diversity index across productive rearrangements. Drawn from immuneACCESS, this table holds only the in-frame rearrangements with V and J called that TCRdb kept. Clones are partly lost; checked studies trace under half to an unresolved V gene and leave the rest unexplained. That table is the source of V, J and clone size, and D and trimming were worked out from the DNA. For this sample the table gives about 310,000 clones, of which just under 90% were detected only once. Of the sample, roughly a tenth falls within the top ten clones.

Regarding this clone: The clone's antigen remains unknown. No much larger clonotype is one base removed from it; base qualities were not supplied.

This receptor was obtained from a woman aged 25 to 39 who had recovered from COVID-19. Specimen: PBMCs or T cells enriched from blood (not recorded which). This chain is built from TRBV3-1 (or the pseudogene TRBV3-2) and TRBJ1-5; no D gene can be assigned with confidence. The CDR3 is CASSQAPGPLNQPQHF. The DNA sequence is TGTGCCAGCAGCCAAGCTCCGGGTCCCCTCAATCAGCCCCAGCATTTT.